The 6 T cell receptor beta chains presented below share a single source sample, sequenced in a study of shared clonotypes between healthy human individuals. Assay: immunoSEQ multiplex PCR; the TCRdb copy retains only in-frame clones and omits some. Of approximately 2.4 million clones listed, around 95% are singletons. Sequencing was performed on naive CD4+ T cells sorted from blood. Stated subset: CD45RA+ positively selected. These TCRs come from a man younger than 35 in good health.

The V call is TRBV18, the J call TRBJ2-2; possibly TRBD1 for D (6 bases). This CDR3 has 15 amino acids. Germline V gene data show CDR1 as KGHSH and CDR2 as LQKENI. The ends were cut back, 3 bases at V and 1 base at J, with 9 bases in the middle. The DNA of the CDR3 is TGTGCCAGCTCACCGGGGGCGGTGAACACCGGGGAGCTGTTTTTT. It encodes CASSPGAVNTGELFF.

Comments on this clone: Other nucleotide sequences from this sample produce the same CDR3. The chain employs TRBV10-1 and TRBJ2-3; 9 bases are a match to TRBD2. From germline, CDR1 is WNHNN and CDR2 SYGVQD (reference sequence). This CDR3 is built from 16 residues. J lost 1 base, V lost 0 bases, and 2 bases had no gene match. The CDR3 region is CASSESVAGGTDTQYF. The CDR3, as DNA: TGCGCCAGCAGTGAGTCGGTAGCGGGGGGCACAGATACGCAGTATTTT.

The chain couples TRBV29-1 to TRBJ2-7, with 9 bases identical to TRBD1. The CDR3 has 17 residues. Germline CDR1 SQVTM, CDR2 ANQGSEA. Trimming took 6 bases from V and 2 from J; bases not matched to a gene: 17. Here the CDR3 reads CSVGASPGQGTTYEQYF. In nucleotides, the CDR3 is TGCAGCGTGGGGGCAAGCCCGGGACAGGGAACTACCTACGAGCAGTACTTC.

The V call is TRBV30, the J call TRBJ1-4, with TRBD1 as a possible D gene (5 bases). This CDR3 spans 15 amino acids. CDR1 is GTSNPN and CDR2 is SVGIG in the germline V gene (reference sequence). With 1 base removed from V and 4 bases from J, the gap between germline ends came to 13 bases. The CDR3 loop is CAWSGDGRGNEKLFF. CDR3 DNA sequence: TGTGCCTGGAGTGGGGACGGGCGCGGTAATGAAAAACTGTTTTTT.

This clone was seen a handful of times. This chain connects TRBV25-1 to TRBJ2-7; D possibly uses TRBD1 or TRBD2 (5 bases each). Looked up from germline, CDR1 is MGHDK and CDR2 is SYGVNS. V dropped 8 bases and J dropped 0 bases, with 11 bases sitting between them. The CDR3 runs 13 residues. The CDR3 nucleotides are TGTGCCAGCGGGGACGGTGCCTCCTACGAGCAGTACTTC. Amino acids: CASGDGASYEQYF.

The gene calls are TRBV5-4 and TRBJ2-3; maybe TRBD1 (6 bases). The CDR3 has 12 amino acids. From germline, CDR1 is SGHNT and CDR2 YYREEE (reference sequence). Trimming took 5 bases from V and 3 from J, leaving 7 bases between them. CDR3 bases: TGTGCCAGCAGAGGGACAACAGATACGCAGTATTTT. Protein product: CASRGTTDTQYF.